This TCR beta chain was retrieved from a study of T cells in Graves' hyperthyroidism and ophthalmopathy. The source material, RNA transcripts, was used to amplify TCR beta CDR3 regions. A set of HTBI primers served as the primers for a first-round RT-PCR of the TCR CDR3. TCRdb reprocessed the multiplex PCR reads via MiXCR and lists one record per CDR3 protein. The sample comprises 250,000 to 300,000 distinct CDR3 sequences, over 15% of which are singletons, and over 45% rests with the top ten. Ten or more counts support this clonotype. Germline V gene sequence: CDR1 DFQATT, CDR2 SNEGSKA (reference sequence). Germline trimming cut 5 bases from V and 3 bases from J; bases unmatched to any gene: 2. CDR3 length: 12 amino acids.

The TCR sequence derives from a woman in her sixties with Graves' ophthalmopathy. The genes are TRBV20-1 and TRBJ2-7; 9 bases are a match to TRBD1. The material sequenced was blood. The CDR3 DNA follows: TGCAGTGCTTGGGACAGGGTCTACGAGCAGTACTTC. Protein: CSAWDRVYEQYF.